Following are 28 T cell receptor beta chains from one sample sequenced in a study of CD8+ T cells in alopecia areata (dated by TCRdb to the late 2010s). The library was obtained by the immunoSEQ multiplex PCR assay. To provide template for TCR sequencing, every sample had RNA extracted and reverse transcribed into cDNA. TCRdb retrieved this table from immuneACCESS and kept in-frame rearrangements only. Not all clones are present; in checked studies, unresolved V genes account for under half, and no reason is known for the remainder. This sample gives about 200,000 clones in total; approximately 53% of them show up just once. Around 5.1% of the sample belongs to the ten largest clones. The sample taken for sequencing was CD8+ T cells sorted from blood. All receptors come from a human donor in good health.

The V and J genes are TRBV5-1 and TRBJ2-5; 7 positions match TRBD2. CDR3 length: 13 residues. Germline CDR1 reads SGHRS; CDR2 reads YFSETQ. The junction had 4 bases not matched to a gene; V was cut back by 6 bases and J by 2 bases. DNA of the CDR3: TGCGCCAGCAAGGGACTACCTCAAGAGACCCAGTACTTC. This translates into CASKGLPQETQYF. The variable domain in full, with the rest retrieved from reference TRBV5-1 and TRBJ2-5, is KAGVTQTPRYLIKTRGQQVTLSCSPISGHRSVSWYQQTPGQGLQFLFEYFSETQRNKGNFPGRFSGRQFSNSRSEMNVSTLELGDSALYLCASKGLPQETQYFGPGTRLLVL.

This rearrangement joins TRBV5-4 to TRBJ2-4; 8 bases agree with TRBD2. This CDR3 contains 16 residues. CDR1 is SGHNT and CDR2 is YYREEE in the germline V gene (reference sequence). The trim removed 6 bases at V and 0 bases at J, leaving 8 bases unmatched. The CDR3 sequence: CASIRTSRKAKNIQYF. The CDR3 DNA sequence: TGTGCCAGCATTCGGACTAGCAGAAAAGCCAAAAACATTCAGTACTTC. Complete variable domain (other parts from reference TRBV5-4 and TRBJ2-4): ETGVTQSPTHLIKTRGQQVTLRCSSQSGHNTVSWYQQALGQGPQFIFQYYREEENGRGNFPPRFSGLQFPNYSSELNVNALELDDSALYLCASIRTSRKAKNIQYFGAGTRLSVL.

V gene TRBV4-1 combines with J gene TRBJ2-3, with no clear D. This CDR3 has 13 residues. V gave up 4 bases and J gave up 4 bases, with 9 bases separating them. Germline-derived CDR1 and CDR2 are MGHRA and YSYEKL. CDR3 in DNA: TGCGCCAGCAGCCGCCCGAACGCAGATACGCAGTATTTT. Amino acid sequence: CASSRPNADTQYF.

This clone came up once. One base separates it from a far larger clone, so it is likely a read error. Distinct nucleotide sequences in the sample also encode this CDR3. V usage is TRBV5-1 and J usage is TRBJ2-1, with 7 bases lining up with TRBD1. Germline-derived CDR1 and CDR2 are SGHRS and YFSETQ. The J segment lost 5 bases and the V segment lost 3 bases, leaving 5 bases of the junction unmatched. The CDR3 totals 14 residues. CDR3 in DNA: TGCGCCAGCAGCTCGACAGGGTTCCACAATGAGCAGTTCTTC. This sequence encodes CASSSTGFHNEQFF.

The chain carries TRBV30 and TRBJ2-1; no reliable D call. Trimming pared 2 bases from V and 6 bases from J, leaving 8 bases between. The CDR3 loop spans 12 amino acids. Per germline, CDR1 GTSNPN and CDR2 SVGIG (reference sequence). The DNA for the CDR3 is TGTGCCTGGAGTATGTTGACCAATGAGCAGTTCTTC. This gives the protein CAWSMLTNEQFF. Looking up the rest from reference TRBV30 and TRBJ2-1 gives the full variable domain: SQTIHQWPATLVQPVGSPLSLECTVEGTSNPNLYWYRQAAGRGLQLLFYSVGIGQISSEVPQNLSASRPQDRQFILSSKKLLLSDSGFYLCAWSMLTNEQFFGPGTRLTVL.

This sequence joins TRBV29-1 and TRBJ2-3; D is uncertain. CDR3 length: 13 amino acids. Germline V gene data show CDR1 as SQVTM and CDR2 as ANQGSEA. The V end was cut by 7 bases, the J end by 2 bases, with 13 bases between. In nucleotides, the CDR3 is TGCAGCGGGACGGCCGCCCTCACAGATACGCAGTATTTT. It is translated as CSGTAALTDTQYF.

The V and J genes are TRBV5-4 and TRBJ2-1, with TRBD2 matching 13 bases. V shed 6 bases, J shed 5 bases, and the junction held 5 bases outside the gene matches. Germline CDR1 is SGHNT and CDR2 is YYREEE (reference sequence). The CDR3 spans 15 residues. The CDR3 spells CASTSLAGGNNEQFF. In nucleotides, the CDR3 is TGTGCCAGCACCTCACTAGCGGGGGGGAACAATGAGCAGTTCTTC.

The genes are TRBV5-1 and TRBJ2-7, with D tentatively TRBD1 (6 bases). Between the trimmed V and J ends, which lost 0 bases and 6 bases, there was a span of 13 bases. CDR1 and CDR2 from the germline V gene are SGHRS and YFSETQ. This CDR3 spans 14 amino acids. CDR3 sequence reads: CASSLAGQGSEQYF. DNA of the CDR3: TGCGCCAGCAGCTTGGCGGGTCAGGGGAGCGAGCAGTACTTC.

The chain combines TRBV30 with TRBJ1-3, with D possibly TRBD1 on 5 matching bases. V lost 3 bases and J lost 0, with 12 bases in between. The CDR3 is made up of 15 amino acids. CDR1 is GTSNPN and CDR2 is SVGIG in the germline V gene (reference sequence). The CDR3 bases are TGTGCCTGGAGCGAAGGGGCTCTCTCTGGAAACACCATATATTTT. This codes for CAWSEGALSGNTIYF.

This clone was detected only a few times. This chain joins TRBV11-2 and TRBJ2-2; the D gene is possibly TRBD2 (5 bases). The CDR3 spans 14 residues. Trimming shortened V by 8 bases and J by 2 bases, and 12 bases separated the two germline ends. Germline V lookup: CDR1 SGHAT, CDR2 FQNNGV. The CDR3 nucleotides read TGTGCCAGCGTAACGGGGATCAACACCGGGGAGCTGTTTTTT. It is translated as CASVTGINTGELFF.

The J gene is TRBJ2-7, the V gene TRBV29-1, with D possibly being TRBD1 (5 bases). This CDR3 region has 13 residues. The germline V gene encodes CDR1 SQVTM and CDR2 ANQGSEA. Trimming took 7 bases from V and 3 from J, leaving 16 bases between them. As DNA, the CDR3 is TGCAGCGCAGGACGGCAGGGCGACTACGAGCAGTACTTC. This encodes CSAGRQGDYEQYF.

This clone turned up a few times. The CDR3 sequence is CASSPRGLHGYTF. The CDR3 DNA is TGTGCCAGCAGTCCCAGGGGACTTCATGGCTACACCTTC. The chain has TRBV27 and TRBJ1-2, with D possibly TRBD1 on 6 matching bases. CDR1 and CDR2 (germline): MNHEY, SMNVEV (reference sequence). The V gene lost 5 bases and the J gene lost 6 bases, with 13 bases spanning the gap. This CDR3 is 13 amino acids long.

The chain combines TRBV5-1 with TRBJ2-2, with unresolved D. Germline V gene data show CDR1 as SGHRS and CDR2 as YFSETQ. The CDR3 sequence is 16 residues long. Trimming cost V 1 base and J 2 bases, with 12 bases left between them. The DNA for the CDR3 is TGCGCCAGCAGCTTGTTGGCAACGCGAAACACCGGGGAGCTGTTTTTT. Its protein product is CASSLLATRNTGELFF.

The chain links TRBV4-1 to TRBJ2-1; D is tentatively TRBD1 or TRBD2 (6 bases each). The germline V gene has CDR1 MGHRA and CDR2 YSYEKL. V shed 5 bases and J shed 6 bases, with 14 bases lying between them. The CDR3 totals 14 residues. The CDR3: CASSDIGGLNEQFF. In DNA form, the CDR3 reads TGCGCCAGCAGCGACATCGGGGGCCTCAATGAGCAGTTCTTC.

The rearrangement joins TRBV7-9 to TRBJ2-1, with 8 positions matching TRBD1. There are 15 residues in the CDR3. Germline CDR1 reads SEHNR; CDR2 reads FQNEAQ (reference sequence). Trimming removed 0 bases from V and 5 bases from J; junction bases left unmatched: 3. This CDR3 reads CASSLAQGAHNEQFF. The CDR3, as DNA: TGTGCCAGCAGCTTAGCCCAGGGGGCCCACAATGAGCAGTTCTTC.

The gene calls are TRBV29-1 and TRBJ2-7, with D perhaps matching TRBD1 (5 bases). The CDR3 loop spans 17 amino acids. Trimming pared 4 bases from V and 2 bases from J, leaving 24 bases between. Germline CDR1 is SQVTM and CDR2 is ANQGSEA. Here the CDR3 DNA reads TGCAGCGTTGTTCCGCCGAAACACAAGGGGCTACCCTACGAGCAGTACTTC. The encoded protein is CSVVPPKHKGLPYEQYF.

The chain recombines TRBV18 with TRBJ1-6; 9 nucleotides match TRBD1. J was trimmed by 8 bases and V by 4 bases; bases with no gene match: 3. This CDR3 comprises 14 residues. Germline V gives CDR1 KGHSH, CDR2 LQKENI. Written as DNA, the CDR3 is TGTGCCAGCTCACGACGGGACAGGGATTCACCCCTCCACTTT. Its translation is CASSRRDRDSPLHF.

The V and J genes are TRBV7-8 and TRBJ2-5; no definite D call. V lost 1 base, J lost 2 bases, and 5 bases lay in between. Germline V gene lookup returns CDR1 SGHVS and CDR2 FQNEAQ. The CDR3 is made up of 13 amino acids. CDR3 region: CASSLGQQETQYF. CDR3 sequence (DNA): TGTGCCAGCAGCTTAGGGCAGCAAGAGACCCAGTACTTC.

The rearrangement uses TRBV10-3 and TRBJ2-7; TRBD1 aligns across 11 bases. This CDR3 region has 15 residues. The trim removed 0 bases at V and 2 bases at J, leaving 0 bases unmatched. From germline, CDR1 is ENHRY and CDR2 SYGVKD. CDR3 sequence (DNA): TGTGCCATCAGTGAGTCGGGACAGGGGGCCTACGAGCAGTACTTC. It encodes CAISESGQGAYEQYF.

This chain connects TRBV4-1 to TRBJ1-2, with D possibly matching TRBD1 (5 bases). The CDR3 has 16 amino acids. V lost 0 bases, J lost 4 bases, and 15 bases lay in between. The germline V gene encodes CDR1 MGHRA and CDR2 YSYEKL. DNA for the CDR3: TGCGCCAGCAGCCAAGATTATCCAGGGAAAAGCTATGGCTACACCTTC. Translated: CASSQDYPGKSYGYTF.

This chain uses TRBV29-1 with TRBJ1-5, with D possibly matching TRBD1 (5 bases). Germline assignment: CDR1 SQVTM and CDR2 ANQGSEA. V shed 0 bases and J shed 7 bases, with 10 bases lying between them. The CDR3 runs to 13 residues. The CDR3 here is CSVEDEGSQPQHF. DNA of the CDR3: TGCAGCGTTGAAGATGAGGGGTCCCAGCCCCAGCATTTT. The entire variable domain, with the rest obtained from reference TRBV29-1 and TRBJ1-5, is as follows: SAVISQKPSRDICQRGTSLTIQCQVDSQVTMMFWYRQQPGQSLTLIATANQGSEATYESGFVIDKFPISRPNLTFSTLTVSNMSPEDSSIYLCSVEDEGSQPQHFGDGTRLSIL.

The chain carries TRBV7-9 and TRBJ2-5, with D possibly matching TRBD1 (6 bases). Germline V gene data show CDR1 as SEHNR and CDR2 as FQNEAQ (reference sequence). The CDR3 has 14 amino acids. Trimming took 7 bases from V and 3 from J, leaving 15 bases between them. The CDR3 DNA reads TGTGCCAGCACCGACGGGACAAAAAAAGAGACCCAGTACTTC. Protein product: CASTDGTKKETQYF.

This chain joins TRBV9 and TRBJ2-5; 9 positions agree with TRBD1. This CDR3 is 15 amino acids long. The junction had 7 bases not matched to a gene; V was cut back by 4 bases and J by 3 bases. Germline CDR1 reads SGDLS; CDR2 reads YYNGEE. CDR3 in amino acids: CASSTSGTGKETQYF. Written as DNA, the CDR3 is TGTGCCAGCAGCACCAGTGGGACAGGGAAAGAGACCCAGTACTTC.

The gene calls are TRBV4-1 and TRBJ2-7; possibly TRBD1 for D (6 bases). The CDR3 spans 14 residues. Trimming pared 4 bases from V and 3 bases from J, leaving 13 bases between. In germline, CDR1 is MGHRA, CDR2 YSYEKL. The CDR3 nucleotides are TGCGCCAGCAGCCCTCCGGGACACCTCTACGAGCAGTACTTC. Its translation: CASSPPGHLYEQYF.

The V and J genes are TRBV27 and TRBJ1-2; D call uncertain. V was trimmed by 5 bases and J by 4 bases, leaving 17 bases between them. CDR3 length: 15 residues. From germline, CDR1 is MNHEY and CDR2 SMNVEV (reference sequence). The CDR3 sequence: CASSPGPAEVYGYTF. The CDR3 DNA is TGTGCCAGCAGTCCCGGGCCGGCAGAAGTCTATGGCTACACCTTC.

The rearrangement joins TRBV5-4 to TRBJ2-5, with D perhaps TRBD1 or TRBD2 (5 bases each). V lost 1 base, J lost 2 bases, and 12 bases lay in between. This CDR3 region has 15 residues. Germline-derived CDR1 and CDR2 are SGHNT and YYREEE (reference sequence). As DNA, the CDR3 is TGTGCCAGCAGCTTGAAGGGACGTCTACAAGAGACCCAGTACTTC. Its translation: CASSLKGRLQETQYF.

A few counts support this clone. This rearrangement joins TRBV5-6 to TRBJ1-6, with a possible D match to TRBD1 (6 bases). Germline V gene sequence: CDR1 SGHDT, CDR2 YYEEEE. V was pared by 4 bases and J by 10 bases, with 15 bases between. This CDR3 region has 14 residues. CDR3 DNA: TGTGCCAGCAGCCAATTTTTACAGGGATCACCCCTCCACTTT. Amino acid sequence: CASSQFLQGSPLHF. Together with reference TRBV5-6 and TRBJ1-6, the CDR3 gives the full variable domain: DAGVTQSPTHLIKTRGQQVTLRCSPKSGHDTVSWYQQALGQGPQFIFQYYEEEERQRGNFPDRFSGHQFPNYSSELNVNALLLGDSALYLCASSQFLQGSPLHFGNGTRLTVT.

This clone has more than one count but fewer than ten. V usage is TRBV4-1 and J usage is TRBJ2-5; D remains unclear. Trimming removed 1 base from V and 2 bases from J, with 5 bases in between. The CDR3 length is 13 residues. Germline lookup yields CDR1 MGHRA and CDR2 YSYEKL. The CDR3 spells CASSQVPQETQYF. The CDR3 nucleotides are TGCGCCAGCAGCCAAGTCCCGCAAGAGACCCAGTACTTC.